This entry concerns a single T cell receptor beta chain. The record originates from a study of blood T cell repertoires in COVID-19. The protocol was immunoSEQ multiplex PCR, while the TCRdb copy is restricted to in-frame clones and leaves out a portion. The table includes approximately 40,000 clones, 70% to 85% detected once. Germline V CDR1 and CDR2: DFQATT, SNEGSKA (reference sequence). The CDR3 consists of 15 residues. V was clipped by 3 bases and J by 1 base, with 15 bases between them. The sequenced sample consisted of peripheral blood. V and J are TRBV20-1 and TRBJ2-5, with TRBD2 as a possible D gene (7 bases). The sequence came from a woman aged 55 to 70 with acute or convalescent COVID-19. The CDR3 region is CSASGGGIVQETQYF. The CDR3 region has the DNA TGCAGTGCTAGTGGGGGGGGCATCGTCCAAGAGACCCAGTACTTC.